A single T cell receptor (beta chain) is shown here with its context. The CDR3 is 19 amino acids. Germline lookup yields CDR1 SGDLS and CDR2 YYNGEE. The junction had 10 bases not matched to a gene; V was cut back by 0 bases and J by 2 bases. The use of a sample-barcoded 5' primer and a J-beta primer mix characterized a second PCR of about 7 to 12 cycles. TCRdb re-called the 5' RACE reads with MiXCR, one entry per CDR3 protein. The table records roughly 1.5 million distinct CDR3 sequences, about 45% of them present only once. This entry belongs to a study of blood T cells in healthy people across ages. The people who gave samples were healthy Caucasians from Russia, aged roughly 6 to 100. Peripheral blood from each donor was collected in a volume of ten milliliters.

This rearrangement joins TRBV9 to TRBJ2-6; the match to TRBD1 covers 8 bases. The sequencing sample was made of blood. This sequence was found in a young woman in good health. CDR3 nucleotide sequence: TGTGCCAGCAGCGTAGTGTGGGGCGAGACAGGGGCTGGGGCCAACGTCCTGACTTTC. Its protein is CASSVVWGETGAGANVLTF.